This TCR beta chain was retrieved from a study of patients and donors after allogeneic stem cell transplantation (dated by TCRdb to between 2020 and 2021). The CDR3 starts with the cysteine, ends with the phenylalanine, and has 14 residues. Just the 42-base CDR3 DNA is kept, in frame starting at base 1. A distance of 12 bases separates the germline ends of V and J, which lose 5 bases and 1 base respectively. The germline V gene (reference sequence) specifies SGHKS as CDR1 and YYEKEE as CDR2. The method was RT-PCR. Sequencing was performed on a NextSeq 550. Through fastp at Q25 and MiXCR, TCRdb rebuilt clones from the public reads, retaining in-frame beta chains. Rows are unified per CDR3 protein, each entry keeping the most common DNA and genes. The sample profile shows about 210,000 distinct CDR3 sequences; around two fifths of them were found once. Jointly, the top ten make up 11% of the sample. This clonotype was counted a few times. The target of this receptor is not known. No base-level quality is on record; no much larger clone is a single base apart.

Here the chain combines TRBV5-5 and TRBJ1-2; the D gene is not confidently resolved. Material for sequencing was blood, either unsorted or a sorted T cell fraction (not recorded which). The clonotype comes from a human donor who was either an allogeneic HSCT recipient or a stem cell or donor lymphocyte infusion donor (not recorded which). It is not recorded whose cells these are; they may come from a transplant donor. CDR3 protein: CASRPPGSNYGYTF. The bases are TGTGCCAGCAGACCACCCGGGAGTAACTATGGCTACACCTTC.